This is a list of T cell receptor beta chains from one sample in a study of blood T cell repertoires in COVID-19. The assay was immunoSEQ multiplex PCR, and TCRdb's table has in-frame clones only and misses some. The sample shows 150,000 or so clones, 80% of them seen only once. The source material was PBMCs or T cells enriched from blood (not recorded which). The origin of the receptors is an older woman who had recovered from COVID-19. Both conserved end residues are part of each CDR3. Each record gives: J gene, clone size, V gene, D gene, CDR3 DNA, CDR3 protein. The D gene is left open where the match is weak. Clone size is stated in some rows and not others, as once, few, many or a class when expanded.

TRBJ1-2,-,TRBV18,-,TGTGCCAGCTCAGGTGTAGAAAGCGGCTACACCTTC,CASSGVESGYTF
TRBJ1-5,-,TRBV5-5,-,TGTGCCAGCAGCTTGGAGACAGAATTTAATCAGCCCCAGCATTTT,CASSLETEFNQPQHF
TRBJ2-1,-,TRBV14,-,TGTGCCAGCAGCCCCCTGTGGGGGGAATTTTACAATGAGCAGTTCTTC,CASSPLWGEFYNEQFF
TRBJ1-2,-,TRBV4-2,TRBD1,TGTGCCAGCAGCCAGTCCCGGACAGGGCTCATCTTCTATGGCTACACCTTC,CASSQSRTGLIFYGYTF
TRBJ1-1,-,TRBV3-1/TRBV3-2,TRBD1,TGTGCCAGCAGCGGGAACAGGGGTCGGGCGGCTTTCTTT,CASSGNRGRAAFF
TRBJ2-1,-,TRBV5-1,-,TGCGCCAGCAGCTTATCGGGGGGCGGTGGCAATGAGCAGTTCTTC,CASSLSGGGGNEQFF
TRBJ1-5,-,TRBV30,-,TGTGCCTGGAGTGTAGGTCTCGGGGTCTCTCAGCCCCAGCATTTT,CAWSVGLGVSQPQHF
TRBJ2-3,-,TRBV7-2,TRBD2,TGTGCCAGCAGCTTGGCGGGGGTGGACACAGATACGCAGTATTTT,CASSLAGVDTDTQYF
TRBJ2-2,-,TRBV2,TRBD1,TGTGCCAGCAGTGTACGACAGGGCGTCAACACCGGGGAGCTGTTTTTT,CASSVRQGVNTGELFF
TRBJ2-7,once,TRBV29-1,-,TGCAGCGTGGTAGGGGATGAGCAGTACTTC,CSVVGDEQYF
TRBJ1-2,-,TRBV19,-,TGTGCCACCTCCCCGGCGGCGGATGGGTATGGCTACACCTTC,CATSPAADGYGYTF
TRBJ1-3,-,TRBV6-5,-,TGTGCGACTAAAAAAAAGCCCTCTGGAAACACCATATATTTT,CATKKKPSGNTIYF
TRBJ2-3,once,TRBV4-1,TRBD2,TGCGCCAGCAGCCGAAACCCGGGACTAGCGGGGCGAGATACGCAGTATTTT,CASSRNPGLAGRDTQYF
TRBJ2-5,-,TRBV18,-,TGTGCCAGCTCACCAGGGGGGGCCCAAGAGACCCAGTACTTC,CASSPGGAQETQYF
TRBJ2-7,-,TRBV7-2,TRBD1,TGTGCCAGCAGCTTAATGGGACAGCGGACCTACGAGCAGTACTTC,CASSLMGQRTYEQYF
TRBJ1-2,-,TRBV7-8,-,TGTGCCAGCAGCTCGTACCAGGGATATGGCTACACCTTC,CASSSYQGYGYTF
TRBJ2-7,-,TRBV29-1,TRBD1,TGCAGCGTTCTCTCCGGACAGGGGGCTTACGAGCAGTACTTC,CSVLSGQGAYEQYF
TRBJ2-6,-,TRBV30,TRBD2,TGTGCCTGGAGTGGGGCACTAGCGGTGAGCTCTGGGGCCAACGTCCTGACTTTC,CAWSGALAVSSGANVLTF
TRBJ2-2,-,TRBV6-5,TRBD2,TGTGCCAGCAACCAGGGACTAGCGGCCGGGGAGCTGTTTTTT,CASNQGLAAGELFF
TRBJ1-1,many,TRBV18,-,TGTGCCAGCTCACCTCTAGGGGGTTTGGGCACTGAAGCTTTCTTT,CASSPLGGLGTEAFF
TRBJ2-3,-,TRBV18,-,TGTGCCAGCTCACCAGTACAGGGCGAAACCAATACGCAGTATTTT,CASSPVQGETNTQYF
TRBJ1-5,-,TRBV21-1,-,TGTGCCAGCAGCAAAGTCGCAGAGGCAGAACCTCGACGTAGCAATCAGCCCCAGCATTTT,CASSKVAEAEPRRSNQPQHF
TRBJ2-5,-,TRBV2,TRBD2,TGTGCCAGCAGTGAATGGACTAGCGGGGGAGAAGAGACCCAGTACTTC,CASSEWTSGGEETQYF
TRBJ1-5,-,TRBV27,-,TGTGCCAGCAGTTTATCGGGACACCCCAATCAGCCCCAGCATTTT,CASSLSGHPNQPQHF
TRBJ2-3,few,TRBV6-5,TRBD2,TGTGCCAGCAGTATAGGACTAGCCGATACGCAGTATTTT,CASSIGLADTQYF
TRBJ2-3,once,TRBV5-1,TRBD2,TGCGCCAGCAGCCTAGGACTAGCGGGGGGCACAGATACGCAGTATTTT,CASSLGLAGGTDTQYF
TRBJ2-3,-,TRBV7-2,TRBD2,TGTGCCAGCAGCACTAGCGGGGGTATAGTTACGCAGTATTTT,CASSTSGGIVTQYF
TRBJ1-5,-,TRBV7-6,-,TGTGCCAGCAGCGCGCAGGGCAATCAGCCCCAGCATTTT,CASSAQGNQPQHF
TRBJ1-1,-,TRBV27,-,TGTGCCAGCAGTGTGATGGGACGTTCAGGGGCTGAAGCTTTCTTT,CASSVMGRSGAEAFF
TRBJ1-5,-,TRBV5-6,-,TGTGCCAGCAGCTTGGGGAGTCTGAATCAGCCCCAGCATTTT,CASSLGSLNQPQHF
TRBJ2-5,-,TRBV27,-,TGTGCCAGCAGTTTACTAGCTGAAGAGACCCAGTACTTC,CASSLLAEETQYF
TRBJ1-1,few,TRBV4-2,TRBD1,TGTGCCAGCAGCCAAGTACCGGGACAGGGCGCTTTTGGCACTGAAGCTTTCTTT,CASSQVPGQGAFGTEAFF
TRBJ1-6,-,TRBV5-8,TRBD1,TGTGCCAGCAGCTTGAGACAGGGGATGGCCAATTCACCCCTCCACTTT,CASSLRQGMANSPLHF
TRBJ2-1,-,TRBV5-1,TRBD2,TGCGCCAGCAGCTTTGGGGGGGACAATGAGCAGTTCTTC,CASSFGGDNEQFF
TRBJ1-2,-,TRBV21-1,-,TGTGCCAGCAGCTCACGAGAGGAAATTAACTATGGCTACACCTTC,CASSSREEINYGYTF
TRBJ1-2,-,TRBV14,TRBD1,TGTGCCAGCAGACAACAGGGGGCCGGGGGCTACACCTTC,CASRQQGAGGYTF
TRBJ1-2,-,TRBV18,TRBD1,TGTGCCAGCTCCTTAGGGACAGGGGCTGTCTATGGCTACACCTTC,CASSLGTGAVYGYTF
TRBJ2-4,once,TRBV19,TRBD2,TGTGCCAGTAGTATTACGGGGGGGGCAAACATTCAGTACTTC,CASSITGGANIQYF
TRBJ2-5,-,TRBV7-2,TRBD2,TGTGCCAGCAGCTCCGGAGCTAGCGGTCAGACCCAGTACTTC,CASSSGASGQTQYF
TRBJ2-1,-,TRBV14,TRBD2,TGTGCCAGCAGCCAAGATCCTTTTAGCGGGGGGGCCTCGGACAATGAGCAGTTCTTC,CASSQDPFSGGASDNEQFF
TRBJ2-5,-,TRBV12-5,TRBD2,TGTGCTAGTGGTTTGGGGTTAGCGGGGCAAGAGACCCAGTACTTC,CASGLGLAGQETQYF
TRBJ2-1,-,TRBV29-1,-,TGCAGCGTGCACTTCCACAATGAGCAGTTCTTC,CSVHFHNEQFF
TRBJ2-2,once,TRBV12-5,TRBD2,TGTGCTAGTGGCCCCCCTAGCGGCCCCACCGGGGAGCTGTTTTTT,CASGPPSGPTGELFF
TRBJ2-7,-,TRBV10-3,-,TGTGCCATCAGTGAGGACGGAGCCTACGAGCAGTACTTC,CAISEDGAYEQYF
TRBJ1-5,few,TRBV4-2,TRBD1,TGTGCCAGCAGCCAGTACAGGGGTAGCAATCAGCCCCAGCATTTT,CASSQYRGSNQPQHF
TRBJ2-6,-,TRBV12-5,-,TGTGCTAGTGGTCCCATCGGACTGCTCTCTGGGGCCAACGTCCTGACTTTC,CASGPIGLLSGANVLTF
TRBJ2-3,-,TRBV19,TRBD2,TGTGCCAGTAGTGAACGACTAGCGGGGGGGCCACAGTATTTT,CASSERLAGGPQYF
TRBJ1-4,-,TRBV5-1,-,TGCGCCAGCAGCTTGAGCTCAACTAATGAAAAACTGTTTTTT,CASSLSSTNEKLFF
TRBJ1-5,-,TRBV2,-,TGTGCCAGCAGTCAGGGAGGTAGCAATCAGCCCCAGCATTTT,CASSQGGSNQPQHF
TRBJ2-5,-,TRBV18,TRBD2,TGTGCCAGCTCAGCCCAACTAGCGGAGTCCCAAGAGACCCAGTACTTC,CASSAQLAESQETQYF
TRBJ2-1,-,TRBV11-3,TRBD2,TGTGCCAGCAGCTTAGTCTATAGTAGCGGGGGGGTTAATGAGCAGTTCTTC,CASSLVYSSGGVNEQFF
TRBJ1-1,-,TRBV11-2,-,TGTGCCAGCAGCGCCGCGGGACGGCAGAACACTGAAGCTTTCTTT,CASSAAGRQNTEAFF
TRBJ2-1,-,TRBV2,-,TGTGCCAGCAGTGAAGACGGGGGAAACAATGAGCAGTTCTTC,CASSEDGGNNEQFF
TRBJ1-6,-,TRBV10-3,-,TGTGCCATCAGTGAACGACTAGGCGATTCACCCCTCCACTTT,CAISERLGDSPLHF
TRBJ2-1,-,TRBV5-4,-,TGTGCCAGCAGCTTGGACTGGAGCTCCTACAATGAGCAGTTCTTC,CASSLDWSSYNEQFF
TRBJ2-2,-,TRBV5-5,TRBD1,TGTGCCAGCAGTTCCGGGACAGGGTTCTTGGGGGAGCTGTTTTTT,CASSSGTGFLGELFF
TRBJ2-7,-,TRBV4-1,TRBD2,TGCGCCAGCAGCCGGAGCGGGGGAAGCAGGGCCCTCTACGAGCAGTACTTC,CASSRSGGSRALYEQYF
TRBJ1-2,-,TRBV27,TRBD1,TGTGCCAGCAGTTCCCCGGGACAGGGGGCTGGCTACACCTTC,CASSSPGQGAGYTF
TRBJ2-2,-,TRBV7-2,-,TGTGCCAGCAGCCCAAGGACAGCCGCGAACACCGGGGAGCTGTTTTTT,CASSPRTAANTGELFF
TRBJ2-1,-,TRBV9,TRBD2,TGTGCCAGCAGCCCCTGGACTAGCGGGGGTAATGAGCAGTTCTTC,CASSPWTSGGNEQFF